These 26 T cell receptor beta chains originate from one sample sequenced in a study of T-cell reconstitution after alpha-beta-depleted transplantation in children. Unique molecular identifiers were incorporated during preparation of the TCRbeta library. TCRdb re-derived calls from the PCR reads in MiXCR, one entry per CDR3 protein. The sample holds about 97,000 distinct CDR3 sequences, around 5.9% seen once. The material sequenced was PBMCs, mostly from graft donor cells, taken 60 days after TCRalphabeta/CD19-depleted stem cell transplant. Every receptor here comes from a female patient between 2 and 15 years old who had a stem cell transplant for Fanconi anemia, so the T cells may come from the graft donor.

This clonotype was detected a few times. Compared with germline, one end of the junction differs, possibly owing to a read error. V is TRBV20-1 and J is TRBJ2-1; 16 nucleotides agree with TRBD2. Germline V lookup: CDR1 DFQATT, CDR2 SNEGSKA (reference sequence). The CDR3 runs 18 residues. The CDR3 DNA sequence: TGCTGTGCTAGAGATCTCGGGACTAGCGGGAGGGGTTACAATGAGCAGTTCTTC. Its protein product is CCARDLGTSGRGYNEQFF.

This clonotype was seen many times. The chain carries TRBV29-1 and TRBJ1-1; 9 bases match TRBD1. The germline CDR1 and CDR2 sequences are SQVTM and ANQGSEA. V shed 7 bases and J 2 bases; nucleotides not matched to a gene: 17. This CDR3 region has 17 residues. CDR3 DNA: TGCAGCGCCTATACCGGGACAGGGTCGCAACTCAACACTGAAGCTTTCTTT. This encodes CSAYTGTGSQLNTEAFF.

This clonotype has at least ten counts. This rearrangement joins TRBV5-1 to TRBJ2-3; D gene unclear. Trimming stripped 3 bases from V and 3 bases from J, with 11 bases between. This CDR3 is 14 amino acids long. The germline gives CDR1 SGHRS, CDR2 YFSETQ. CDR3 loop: CASSCLEETDTQYF. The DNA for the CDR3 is TGCGCCAGCAGCTGCCTCGAGGAAACAGATACGCAGTATTTT. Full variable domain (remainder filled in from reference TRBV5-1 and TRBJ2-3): KAGVTQTPRYLIKTRGQQVTLSCSPISGHRSVSWYQQTPGQGLQFLFEYFSETQRNKGNFPGRFSGRQFSNSRSEMNVSTLELGDSALYLCASSCLEETDTQYFGPGTRLTVL.

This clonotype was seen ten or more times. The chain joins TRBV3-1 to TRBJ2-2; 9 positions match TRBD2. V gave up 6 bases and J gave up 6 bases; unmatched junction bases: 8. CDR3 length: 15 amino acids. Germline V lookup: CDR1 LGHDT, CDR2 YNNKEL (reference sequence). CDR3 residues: CASRGGTSFSGELFF. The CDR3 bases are TGTGCCAGCAGGGGCGGGACTAGCTTCTCCGGGGAGCTGTTTTTT. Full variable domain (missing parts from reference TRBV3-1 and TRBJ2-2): DTAVSQTPKYLVTQMGNDKSIKCEQNLGHDTMYWYKQDSKKFLKIMFSYNNKELIINETVPNRFSPKSPDKAHLNLHINSLELGDSAVYFCASRGGTSFSGELFFGEGSRLTVL.

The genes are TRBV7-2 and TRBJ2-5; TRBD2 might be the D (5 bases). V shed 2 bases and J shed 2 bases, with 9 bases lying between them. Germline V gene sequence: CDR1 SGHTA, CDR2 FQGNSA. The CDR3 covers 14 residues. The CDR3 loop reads CASSLRRAQETQYF. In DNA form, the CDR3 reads TGTGCCAGCAGCTTAAGGCGGGCACAAGAGACCCAGTACTTC. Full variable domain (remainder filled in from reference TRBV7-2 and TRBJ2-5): GAGVSQSPSNKVTEKGKDVELRCDPISGHTALYWYRQSLGQGLEFLIYFQGNSAPDKSGLPSDRFSAERTGGSVSTLTIQRTQQEDSAVYLCASSLRRAQETQYFGPGTRLLVL.

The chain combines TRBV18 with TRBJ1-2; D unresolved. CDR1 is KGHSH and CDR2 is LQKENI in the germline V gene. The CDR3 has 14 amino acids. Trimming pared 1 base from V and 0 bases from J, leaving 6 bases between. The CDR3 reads CASSPQRANYGYTF. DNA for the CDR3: TGTGCCAGCTCACCACAACGGGCTAACTATGGCTACACCTTC. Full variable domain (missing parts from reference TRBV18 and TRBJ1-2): NAGVMQNPRHLVRRRGQEARLRCSPMKGHSHVYWYRQLPEEGLKFMVYLQKENIIDESGMPKERFSAEFPKEGPSILRIQQVVRGDSAAYFCASSPQRANYGYTFGSGTRLTVV.

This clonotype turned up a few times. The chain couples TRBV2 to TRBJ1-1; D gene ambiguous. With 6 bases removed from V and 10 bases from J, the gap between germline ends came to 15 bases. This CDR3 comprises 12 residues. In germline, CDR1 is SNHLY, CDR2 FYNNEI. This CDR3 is CASRDGPRPAFF. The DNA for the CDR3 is TGTGCCAGCAGGGATGGGCCCCGGCCAGCTTTCTTT. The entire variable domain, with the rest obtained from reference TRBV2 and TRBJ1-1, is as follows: EPEVTQTPSHQVTQMGQEVILRCVPISNHLYFYWYRQILGQKVEFLVSFYNNEISEKSEIFDDQFSVERPDGSNFTLKIRSTKLEDSAMYFCASRDGPRPAFFGQGTRLTVV.

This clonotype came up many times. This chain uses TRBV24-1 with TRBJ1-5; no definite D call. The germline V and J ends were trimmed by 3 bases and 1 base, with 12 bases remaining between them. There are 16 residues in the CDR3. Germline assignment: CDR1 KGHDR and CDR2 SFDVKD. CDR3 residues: CATSDATRGSNQPQHF. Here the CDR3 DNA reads TGTGCCACCAGTGATGCGACGCGAGGGAGCAATCAGCCCCAGCATTTT.

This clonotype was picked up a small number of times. The CDR3 here is CASTGGGVDTQYF. CDR3 nucleotides: TGCGCCAGCACAGGGGGCGGAGTAGATACGCAGTATTTT. The rearrangement uses TRBV5-1 and TRBJ2-3; 8 bases line up with TRBD1. Germline CDR1 SGHRS, CDR2 YFSETQ. The length of the CDR3 is 13 residues. V lost 6 bases to trimming and J lost 5 bases; unmatched junction nucleotides: 5.

The CDR3 reads CSARQGHSNQPQHF. The CDR3, as DNA: TGCAGTGCTAGACAGGGGCATAGCAATCAGCCCCAGCATTTT. The rearrangement joins TRBV20-1 to TRBJ1-5; D perhaps matches TRBD1 (6 bases). Per the germline V gene, CDR1 is DFQATT and CDR2 is SNEGSKA (reference sequence). The V gene lost 2 bases and the J gene lost 0 bases, with 8 bases spanning the gap. The CDR3 is 14 amino acids.

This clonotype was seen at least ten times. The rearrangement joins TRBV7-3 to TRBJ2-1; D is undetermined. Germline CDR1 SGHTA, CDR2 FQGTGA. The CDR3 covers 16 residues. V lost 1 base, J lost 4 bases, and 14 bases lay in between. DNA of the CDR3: TGTGCCAGCAGCTTAAACTCGAGGAACCTTTACAATGAGCAGTTCTTC. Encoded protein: CASSLNSRNLYNEQFF.

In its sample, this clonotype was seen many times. CDR3 region: CASSHPGTGKLFF. CDR3 coding DNA: TGTGCCAGCAGCCACCCCGGGACGGGAAAACTGTTTTTT. The chain is built from TRBV6-1 and TRBJ1-4, with TRBD1 as a possible D gene (5 bases). The CDR3 length is 13 residues. V was cut by 6 bases and J by 10 bases, with 15 bases left in between. Germline V gives CDR1 MNHNS, CDR2 SASEGT.

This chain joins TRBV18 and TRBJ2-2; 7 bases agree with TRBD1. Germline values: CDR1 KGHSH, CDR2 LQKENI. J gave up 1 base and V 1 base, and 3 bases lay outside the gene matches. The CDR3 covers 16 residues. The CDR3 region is CASSPLGQVNTGELFF. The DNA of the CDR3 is TGTGCCAGCTCACCACTTGGACAGGTGAACACCGGGGAGCTGTTTTTT.

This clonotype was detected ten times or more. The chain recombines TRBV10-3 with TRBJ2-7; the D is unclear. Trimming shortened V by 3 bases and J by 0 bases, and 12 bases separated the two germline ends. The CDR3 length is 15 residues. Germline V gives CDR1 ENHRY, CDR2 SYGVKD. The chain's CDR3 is CAISDISGSSYEQYF. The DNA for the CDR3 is TGTGCCATCAGTGATATTTCGGGCAGCTCCTACGAGCAGTACTTC.

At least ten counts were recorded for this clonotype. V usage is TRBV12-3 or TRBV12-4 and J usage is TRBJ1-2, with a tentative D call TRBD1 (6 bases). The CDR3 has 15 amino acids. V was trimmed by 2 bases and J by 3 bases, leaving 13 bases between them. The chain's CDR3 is CASSLKSGGDYGYTF. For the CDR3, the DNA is TGTGCCAGCAGTTTAAAATCGGGGGGCGACTATGGCTACACCTTC.

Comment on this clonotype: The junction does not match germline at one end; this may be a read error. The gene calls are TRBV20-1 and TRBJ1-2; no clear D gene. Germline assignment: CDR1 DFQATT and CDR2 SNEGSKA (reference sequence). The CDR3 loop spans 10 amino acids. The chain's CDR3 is CSAREAPRLF. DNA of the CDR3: TGCAGTGCTCGAGAGGCTCCCAGGCTATTC.

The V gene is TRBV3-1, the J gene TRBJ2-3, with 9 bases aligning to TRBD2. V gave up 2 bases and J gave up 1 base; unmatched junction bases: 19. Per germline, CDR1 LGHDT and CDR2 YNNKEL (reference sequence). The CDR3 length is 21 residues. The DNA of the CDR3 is TGTGCCAGCAGCCAATACGGGACTAGCTTTTCCTGGTATGATGGCACAGATACGCAGTATTTT. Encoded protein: CASSQYGTSFSWYDGTDTQYF.

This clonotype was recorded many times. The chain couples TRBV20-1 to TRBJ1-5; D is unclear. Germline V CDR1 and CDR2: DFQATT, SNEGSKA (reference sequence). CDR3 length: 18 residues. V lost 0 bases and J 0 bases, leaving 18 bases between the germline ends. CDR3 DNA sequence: TGCAGTGCTAGAGATCGTGGCTTCCCCGGATATAGCAATCAGCCCCAGCATTTT. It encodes CSARDRGFPGYSNQPQHF.

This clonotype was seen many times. CDR3 sequence: CASSDLEPGQGPYEQYF. CDR3 DNA: TGTGCCAGCAGTGATTTGGAGCCGGGACAGGGTCCATACGAGCAGTACTTC. The rearrangement uses TRBV25-1 and TRBJ2-7; 9 nucleotides line up with TRBD1. The CDR3 is 17 residues long. J gave up 4 bases and V 3 bases, and 13 bases lay outside the gene matches. Germline values: CDR1 MGHDK, CDR2 SYGVNS.

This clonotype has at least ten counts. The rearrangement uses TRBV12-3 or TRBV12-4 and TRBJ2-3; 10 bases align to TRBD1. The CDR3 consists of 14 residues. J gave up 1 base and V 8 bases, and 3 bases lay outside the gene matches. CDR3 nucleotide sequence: TGTGCCAGCCGGACAGGGGGAGGCACAGATACGCAGTATTTT. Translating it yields CASRTGGGTDTQYF.

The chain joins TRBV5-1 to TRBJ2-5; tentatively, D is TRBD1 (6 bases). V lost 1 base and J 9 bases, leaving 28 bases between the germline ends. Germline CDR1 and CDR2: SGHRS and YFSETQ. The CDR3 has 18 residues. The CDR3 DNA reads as TGCGCCAGCAGCTTGCTCCAGAAAAATCCAGAGGGGGTTTGGGCCCAGTACTTC. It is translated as CASSLLQKNPEGVWAQYF.

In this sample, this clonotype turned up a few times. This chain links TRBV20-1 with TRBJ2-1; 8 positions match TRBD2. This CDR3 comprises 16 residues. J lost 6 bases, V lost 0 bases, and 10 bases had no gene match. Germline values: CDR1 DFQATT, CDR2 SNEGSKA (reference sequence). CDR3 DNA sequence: TGCAGTGCTAGAGATCAGAAGGGACTAGTTCCCAATGAGCAGTTCTTC. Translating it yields CSARDQKGLVPNEQFF.

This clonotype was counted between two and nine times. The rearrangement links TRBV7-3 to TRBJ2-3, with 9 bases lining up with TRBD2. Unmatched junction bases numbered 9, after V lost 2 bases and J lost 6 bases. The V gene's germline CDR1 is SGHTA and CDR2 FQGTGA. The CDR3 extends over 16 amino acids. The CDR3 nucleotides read TGTGCCAGCAGCTTATTTCCTAGCGGGGCCAGTGATACGCAGTATTTT. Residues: CASSLFPSGASDTQYF. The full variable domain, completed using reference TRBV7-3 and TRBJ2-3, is GAGVSQTPSNKVTEKGKYVELRCDPISGHTALYWYRQSLGQGPEFLIYFQGTGAADDSGLPNDRFFAVRPEGSVSTLKIQRTERGDSAVYLCASSLFPSGASDTQYFGPGTRLTVL.

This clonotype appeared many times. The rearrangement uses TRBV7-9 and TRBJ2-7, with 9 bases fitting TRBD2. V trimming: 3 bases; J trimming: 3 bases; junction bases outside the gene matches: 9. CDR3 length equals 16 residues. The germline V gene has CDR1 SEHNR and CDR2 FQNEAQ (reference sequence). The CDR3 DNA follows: TGTGCCAGCAGCTTGGCTACGGGACTAGCTTACTACGAGCAGTACTTC. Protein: CASSLATGLAYYEQYF.

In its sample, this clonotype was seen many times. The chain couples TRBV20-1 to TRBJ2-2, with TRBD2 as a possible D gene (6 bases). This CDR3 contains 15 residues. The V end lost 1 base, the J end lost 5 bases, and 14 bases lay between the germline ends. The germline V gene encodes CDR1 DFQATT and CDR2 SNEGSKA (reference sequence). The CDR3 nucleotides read TGCAGTGCTAGAGTGGAGGCGGGACGTACCGGGGAGCTGTTTTTT. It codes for CSARVEAGRTGELFF.

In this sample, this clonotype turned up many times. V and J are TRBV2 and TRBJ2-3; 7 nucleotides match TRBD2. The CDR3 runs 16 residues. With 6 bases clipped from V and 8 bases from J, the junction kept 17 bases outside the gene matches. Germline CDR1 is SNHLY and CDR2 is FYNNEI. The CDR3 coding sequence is TGTGCCAGCAGGGAATTGGGACTACCCGGCCTGGCTACGCAGTATTTT. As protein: CASRELGLPGLATQYF. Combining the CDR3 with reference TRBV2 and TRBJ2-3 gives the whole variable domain EPEVTQTPSHQVTQMGQEVILRCVPISNHLYFYWYRQILGQKVEFLVSFYNNEISEKSEIFDDQFSVERPDGSNFTLKIRSTKLEDSAMYFCASRELGLPGLATQYFGPGTRLTVL.